This T cell receptor beta chain was obtained from a study of shared clonotypes between healthy human individuals. Study overall: There were three CD4 naive, three CD4 memory, two CD8 naive and one CD8 memory plates per donor.

Turning to this clone: Antigen: not known.

TCRdb's table, derived via immunoSEQ multiplex PCR, lists solely in-frame clones and lacks some. The sample consists of about 1.1 million clones, around 82% of them appearing once. Study conclusions and caveats: Represented diversity (both genetic and exposure-history) was limited by the small number of donors.

Source material: memory CD4+ T cells from PBMCs. Subset in this sample: CD45RA-negative fraction. This TCR derives from a man between 18 and 35 years old in good health. Some clones in this sample may be carry-over from other donors' samples.

CDR3 sequence reads: CSARTSGEQYF. The CDR3 nucleotides are TGCAGTGCGCGGACTAGCGGCGAGCAGTACTTC. The genes are TRBV20-1 and TRBJ2-7; TRBD2 aligns across 10 bases. Per the germline V gene, CDR1 is DFQATT and CDR2 is SNEGSKA (reference sequence). Losses at the gene ends were 6 bases for V and 6 bases for J; bases not matched to a gene: 2. This CDR3 spans 11 amino acids.